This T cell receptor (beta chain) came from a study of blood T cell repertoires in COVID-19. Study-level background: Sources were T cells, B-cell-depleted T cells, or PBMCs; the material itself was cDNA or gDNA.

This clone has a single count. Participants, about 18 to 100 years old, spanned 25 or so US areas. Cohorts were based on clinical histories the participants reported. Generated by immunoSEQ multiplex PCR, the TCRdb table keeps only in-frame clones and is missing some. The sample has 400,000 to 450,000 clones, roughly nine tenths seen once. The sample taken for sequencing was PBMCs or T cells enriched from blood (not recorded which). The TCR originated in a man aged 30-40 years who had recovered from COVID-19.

Here the CDR3 reads CASSFSDYGYTF. The CDR3 nucleotides read TGTGCCAGCAGTTTCTCGGACTATGGCTACACCTTC. The chain recombines TRBV28 with TRBJ1-2, with D uncertain. The CDR3 totals 12 residues. V dropped 3 bases and J dropped 3 bases, with 5 bases sitting between them. The germline CDR1 and CDR2 sequences are MDHEN and SYDVKM.